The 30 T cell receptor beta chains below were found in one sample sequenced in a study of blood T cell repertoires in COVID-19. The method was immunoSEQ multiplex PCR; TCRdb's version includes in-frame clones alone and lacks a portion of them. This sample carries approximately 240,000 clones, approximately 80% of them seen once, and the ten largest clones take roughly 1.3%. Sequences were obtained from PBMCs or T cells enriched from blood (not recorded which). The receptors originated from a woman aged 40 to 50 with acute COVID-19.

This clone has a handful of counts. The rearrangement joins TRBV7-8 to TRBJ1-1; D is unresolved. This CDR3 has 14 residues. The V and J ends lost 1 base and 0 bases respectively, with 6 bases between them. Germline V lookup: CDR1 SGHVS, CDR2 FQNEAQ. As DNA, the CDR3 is TGTGCCAGCAGCTTAGACAGACTGAACACTGAAGCTTTCTTT. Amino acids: CASSLDRLNTEAFF. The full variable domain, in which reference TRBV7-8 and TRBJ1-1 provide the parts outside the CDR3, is GAGVSQSPRYKVAKRGQDVALRCDPISGHVSLFWYQQALGQGPEFLTYFQNEAQLDKSGLPSDRFFAERPEGSVSTLKIQRTQQEDSAVYLCASSLDRLNTEAFFGQGTRLTVV.

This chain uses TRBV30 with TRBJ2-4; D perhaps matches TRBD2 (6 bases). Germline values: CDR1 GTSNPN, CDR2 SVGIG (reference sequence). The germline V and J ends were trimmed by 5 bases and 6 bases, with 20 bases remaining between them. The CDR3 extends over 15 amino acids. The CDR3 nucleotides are TGTGCCTGGGTACCCCGGGGGAGGTTTGGAAACATTCAGTACTTC. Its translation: CAWVPRGRFGNIQYF. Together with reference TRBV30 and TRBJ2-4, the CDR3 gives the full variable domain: SQTIHQWPATLVQPVGSPLSLECTVEGTSNPNLYWYRQAAGRGLQLLFYSVGIGQISSEVPQNLSASRPQDRQFILSSKKLLLSDSGFYLCAWVPRGRFGNIQYFGAGTRLSVL.

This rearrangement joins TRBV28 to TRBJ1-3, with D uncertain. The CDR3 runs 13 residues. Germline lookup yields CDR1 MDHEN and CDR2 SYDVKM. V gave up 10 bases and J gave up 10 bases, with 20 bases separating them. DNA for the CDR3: TGTGCCACCCGGGCGGCGGCTACGGGAACCATATATTTT. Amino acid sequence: CATRAAATGTIYF.

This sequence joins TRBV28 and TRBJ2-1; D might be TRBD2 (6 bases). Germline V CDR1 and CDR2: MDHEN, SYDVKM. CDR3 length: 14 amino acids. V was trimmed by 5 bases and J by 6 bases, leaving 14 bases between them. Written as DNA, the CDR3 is TGTGCCAGCAGTCTGATAGCGGAGCCCAATGAGCAGTTCTTC. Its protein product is CASSLIAEPNEQFF.

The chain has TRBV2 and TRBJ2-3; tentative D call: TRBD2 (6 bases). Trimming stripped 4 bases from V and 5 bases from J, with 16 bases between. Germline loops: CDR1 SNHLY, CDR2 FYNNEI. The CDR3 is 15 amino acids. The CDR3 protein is CASSGQLMGGDTQYF. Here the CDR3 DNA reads TGTGCCAGCAGTGGCCAGCTAATGGGGGGAGATACGCAGTATTTT.

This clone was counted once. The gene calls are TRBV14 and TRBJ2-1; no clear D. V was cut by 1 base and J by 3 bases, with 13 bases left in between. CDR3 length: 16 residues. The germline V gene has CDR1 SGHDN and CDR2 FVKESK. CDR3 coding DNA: TGTGCCAGCAGCCAAGCGGCCGGAGACGGCTACAATGAGCAGTTCTTC. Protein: CASSQAAGDGYNEQFF.

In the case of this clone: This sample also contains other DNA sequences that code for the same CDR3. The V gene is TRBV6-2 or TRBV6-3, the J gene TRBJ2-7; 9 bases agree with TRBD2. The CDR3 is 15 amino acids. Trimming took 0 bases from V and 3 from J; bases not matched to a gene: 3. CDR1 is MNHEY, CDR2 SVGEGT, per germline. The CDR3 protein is CASSYSAGGFYEQYF. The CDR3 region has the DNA TGTGCCAGCAGTTACTCAGCGGGGGGATTCTACGAGCAGTACTTC.

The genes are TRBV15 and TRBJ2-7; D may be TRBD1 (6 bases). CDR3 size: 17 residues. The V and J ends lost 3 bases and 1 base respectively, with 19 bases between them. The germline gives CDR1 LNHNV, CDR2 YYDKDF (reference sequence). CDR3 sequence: CATSRRGLETDSYEQYF. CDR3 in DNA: TGTGCCACCAGCAGGAGGGGGTTAGAGACAGATTCCTACGAGCAGTACTTC.

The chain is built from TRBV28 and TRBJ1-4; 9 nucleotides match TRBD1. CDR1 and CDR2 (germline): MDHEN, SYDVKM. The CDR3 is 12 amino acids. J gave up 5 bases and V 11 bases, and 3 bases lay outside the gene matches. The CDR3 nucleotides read TGTGCCGGGGGGACAGGGAATGAAAAACTGTTTTTT. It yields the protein CAGGTGNEKLFF. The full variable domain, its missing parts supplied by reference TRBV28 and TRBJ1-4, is DVKVTQSSRYLVKRTGEKVFLECVQDMDHENMFWYRQDPGLGLRLIYFSYDVKMKEKGDIPEGYSVSREKKERFSLILESASTNQTSMYLCAGGTGNEKLFFGSGTQLSVL.

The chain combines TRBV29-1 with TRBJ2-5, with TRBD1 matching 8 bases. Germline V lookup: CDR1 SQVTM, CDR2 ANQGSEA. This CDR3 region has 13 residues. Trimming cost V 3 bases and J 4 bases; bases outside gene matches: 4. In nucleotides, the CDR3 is TGCAGCGTTGACAGGGGGCGCGGAGAGACCCAGTACTTC. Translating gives CSVDRGRGETQYF.

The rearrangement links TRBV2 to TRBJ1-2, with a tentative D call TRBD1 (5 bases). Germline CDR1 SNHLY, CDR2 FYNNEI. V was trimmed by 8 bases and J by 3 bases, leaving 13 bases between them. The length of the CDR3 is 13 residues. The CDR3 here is CASGGTSDYGYTF. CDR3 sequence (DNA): TGTGCCAGCGGAGGGACGTCCGACTATGGCTACACCTTC.

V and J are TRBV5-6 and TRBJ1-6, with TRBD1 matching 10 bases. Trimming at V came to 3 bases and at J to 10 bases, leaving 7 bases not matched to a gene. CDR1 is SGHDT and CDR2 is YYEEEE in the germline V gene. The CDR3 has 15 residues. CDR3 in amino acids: CASSSPGQGWSPLHF. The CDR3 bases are TGTGCCAGCAGCTCCCCGGGACAGGGGTGGTCACCCCTCCACTTT.

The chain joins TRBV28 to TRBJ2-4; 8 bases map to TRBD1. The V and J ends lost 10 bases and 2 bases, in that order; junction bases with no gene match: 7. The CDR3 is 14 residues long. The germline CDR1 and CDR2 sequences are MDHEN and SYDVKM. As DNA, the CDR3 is TGTGCCACCGGACAGGGCAGTTCCAAAAACATTCAGTACTTC. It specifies CATGQGSSKNIQYF.

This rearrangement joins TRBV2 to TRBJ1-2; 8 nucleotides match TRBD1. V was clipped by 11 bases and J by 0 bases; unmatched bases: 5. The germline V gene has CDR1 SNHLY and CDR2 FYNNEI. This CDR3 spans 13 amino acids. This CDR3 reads CACRQGTNYGYTF. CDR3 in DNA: TGTGCCTGCCGACAGGGGACTAACTATGGCTACACCTTC.

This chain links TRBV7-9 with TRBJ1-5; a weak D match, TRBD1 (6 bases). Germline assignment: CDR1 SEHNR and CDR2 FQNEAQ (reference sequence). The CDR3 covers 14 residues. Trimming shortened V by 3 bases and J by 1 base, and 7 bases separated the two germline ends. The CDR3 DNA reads TGTGCCAGCAGCTTCACAGGGAGCAATCAGCCCCAGCATTTT. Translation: CASSFTGSNQPQHF. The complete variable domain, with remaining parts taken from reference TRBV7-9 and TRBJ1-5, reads DTGVSQNPRHKITKRGQNVTFRCDPISEHNRLYWYRQTLGQGPEFLTYFQNEAQLEKSRLLSDRFSAERPKGSFSTLEIQRTEQGDSAMYLCASSFTGSNQPQHFGDGTRLSIL.

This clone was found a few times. DNA of the CDR3: TGCAGCGTTGAAGGTAGCGGGGGGAGTAGAAACATTCAGTACTTC. This sequence encodes CSVEGSGGSRNIQYF. V gene TRBV29-1 combines with J gene TRBJ2-4, with 10 bases that match TRBD2. The CDR3 sequence is 15 residues long. Germline V gene data show CDR1 as SQVTM and CDR2 as ANQGSEA. The V and J ends lost 1 base and 6 bases, in that order; junction bases with no gene match: 6.

Here the CDR3 DNA reads TGCGCCCAGCTGCGAGCGGCGAACACCGGGGAGCTGTTTTTT. It yields the protein CAQLRAANTGELFF. The rearrangement joins TRBV5-1 to TRBJ2-2; D may be TRBD2 (5 bases). The CDR3 has 14 residues. V dropped 10 bases and J dropped 0 bases, with 13 bases sitting between them. Germline CDR1 reads SGHRS; CDR2 reads YFSETQ.

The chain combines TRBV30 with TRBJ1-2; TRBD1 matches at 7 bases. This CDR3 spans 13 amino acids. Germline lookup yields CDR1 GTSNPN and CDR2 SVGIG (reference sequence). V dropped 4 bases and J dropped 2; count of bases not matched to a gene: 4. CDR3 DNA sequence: TGTGCCTGGACGGGACAGCCCAACTATGGCTACACCTTC. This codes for CAWTGQPNYGYTF. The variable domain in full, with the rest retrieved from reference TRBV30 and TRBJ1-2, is SQTIHQWPATLVQPVGSPLSLECTVEGTSNPNLYWYRQAAGRGLQLLFYSVGIGQISSEVPQNLSASRPQDRQFILSSKKLLLSDSGFYLCAWTGQPNYGYTFGSGTRLTVV.

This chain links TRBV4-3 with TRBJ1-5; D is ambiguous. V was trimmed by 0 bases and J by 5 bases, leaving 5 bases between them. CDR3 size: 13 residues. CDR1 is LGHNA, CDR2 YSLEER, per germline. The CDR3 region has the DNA TGCGCCAGCAGCCAAGATCTTTATCAGCCCCAGCATTTT. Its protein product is CASSQDLYQPQHF.

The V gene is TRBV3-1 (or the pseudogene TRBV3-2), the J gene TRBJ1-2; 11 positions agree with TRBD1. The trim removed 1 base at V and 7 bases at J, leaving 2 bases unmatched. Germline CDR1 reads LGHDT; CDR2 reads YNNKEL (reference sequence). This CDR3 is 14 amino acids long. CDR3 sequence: CASSQGTGGLGYTF. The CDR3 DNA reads TGTGCCAGCAGCCAAGGGACAGGGGGCCTTGGCTACACCTTC.

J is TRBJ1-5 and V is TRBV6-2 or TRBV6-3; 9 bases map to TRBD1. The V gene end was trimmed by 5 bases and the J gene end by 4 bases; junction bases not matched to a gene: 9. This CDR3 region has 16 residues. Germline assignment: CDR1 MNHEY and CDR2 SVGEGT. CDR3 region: CASSRQQGARNQPQHF. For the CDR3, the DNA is TGTGCCAGCAGTCGACAACAGGGGGCAAGAAATCAGCCCCAGCATTTT.

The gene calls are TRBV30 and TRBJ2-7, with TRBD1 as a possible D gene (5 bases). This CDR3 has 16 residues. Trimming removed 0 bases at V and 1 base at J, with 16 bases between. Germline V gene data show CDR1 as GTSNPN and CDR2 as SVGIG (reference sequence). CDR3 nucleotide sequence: TGTGCCTGGAGTGTATGGGGCCAGGGTTCTTCCTACGAGCAGTACTTC. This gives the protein CAWSVWGQGSSYEQYF.

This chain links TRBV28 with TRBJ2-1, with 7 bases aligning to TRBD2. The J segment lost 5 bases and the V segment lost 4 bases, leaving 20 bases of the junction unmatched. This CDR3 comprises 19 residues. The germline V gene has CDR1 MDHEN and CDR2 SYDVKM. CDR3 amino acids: CASSWAALSAGEGNNEQFF. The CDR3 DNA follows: TGTGCCAGCAGTTGGGCCGCCTTGTCGGCGGGGGAGGGGAACAATGAGCAGTTCTTC. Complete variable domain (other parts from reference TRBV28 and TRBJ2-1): DVKVTQSSRYLVKRTGEKVFLECVQDMDHENMFWYRQDPGLGLRLIYFSYDVKMKEKGDIPEGYSVSREKKERFSLILESASTNQTSMYLCASSWAALSAGEGNNEQFFGPGTRLTVL.

For the CDR3, the DNA is TGTGCCAGCAGGGGGTGGGAGGACACTGAAGCTTTCTTT. This translates into CASRGWEDTEAFF. The V and J genes are TRBV25-1 and TRBJ1-1; D remains ambiguous. The CDR3 runs to 13 residues. CDR1 and CDR2 (germline): MGHDK, SYGVNS. Trimming took off 6 bases at V and 3 bases at J, with 11 bases between the two ends.

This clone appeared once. The CDR3 DNA follows: TGCGCCAGCAGATCGACTAACAGGGATACGGAAGCTTTCTTT. It specifies CASRSTNRDTEAFF. V and J are TRBV5-1 and TRBJ1-1, with a possible D match to TRBD1 (6 bases). The ends were cut back, 5 bases at V and 8 bases at J, with 19 bases in the middle. CDR3 length: 14 residues. The germline gives CDR1 SGHRS, CDR2 YFSETQ.

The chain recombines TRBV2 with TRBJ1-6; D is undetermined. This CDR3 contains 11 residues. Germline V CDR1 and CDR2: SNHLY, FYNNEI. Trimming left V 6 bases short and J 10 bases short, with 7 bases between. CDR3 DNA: TGTGCCAGCAGGGCCCCATCACCCCTCCACTTT. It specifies CASRAPSPLHF.

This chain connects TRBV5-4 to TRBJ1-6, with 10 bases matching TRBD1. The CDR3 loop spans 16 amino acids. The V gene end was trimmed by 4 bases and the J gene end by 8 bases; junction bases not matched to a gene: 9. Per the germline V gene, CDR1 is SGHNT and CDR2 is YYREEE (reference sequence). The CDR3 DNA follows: TGTGCCAGCAGCGGCCGGGACAGGGGATTGGATTCACCCCTCCACTTT. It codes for CASSGRDRGLDSPLHF.

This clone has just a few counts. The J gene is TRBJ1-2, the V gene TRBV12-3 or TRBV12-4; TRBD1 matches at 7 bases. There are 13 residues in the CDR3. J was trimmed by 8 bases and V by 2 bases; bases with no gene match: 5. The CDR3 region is CASSLPRGFGYTF. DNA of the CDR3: TGTGCCAGCAGTTTACCCAGGGGGTTCGGCTACACCTTC.

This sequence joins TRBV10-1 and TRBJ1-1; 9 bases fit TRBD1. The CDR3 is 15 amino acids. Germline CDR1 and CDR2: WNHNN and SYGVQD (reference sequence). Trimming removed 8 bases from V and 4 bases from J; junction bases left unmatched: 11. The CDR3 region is CASRPGTGIGTEAFF. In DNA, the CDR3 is TGCGCCAGCCGTCCCGGGACAGGGATCGGCACTGAAGCTTTCTTT.

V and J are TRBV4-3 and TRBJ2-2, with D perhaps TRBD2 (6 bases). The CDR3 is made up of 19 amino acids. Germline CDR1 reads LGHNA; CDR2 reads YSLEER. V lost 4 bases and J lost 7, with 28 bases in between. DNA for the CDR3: TGCGCCAGCAGCCGCTACTCGTTCAGGAGGGGAGCGATCGGCGGGGAGCTGTTTTTT. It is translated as CASSRYSFRRGAIGGELFF.